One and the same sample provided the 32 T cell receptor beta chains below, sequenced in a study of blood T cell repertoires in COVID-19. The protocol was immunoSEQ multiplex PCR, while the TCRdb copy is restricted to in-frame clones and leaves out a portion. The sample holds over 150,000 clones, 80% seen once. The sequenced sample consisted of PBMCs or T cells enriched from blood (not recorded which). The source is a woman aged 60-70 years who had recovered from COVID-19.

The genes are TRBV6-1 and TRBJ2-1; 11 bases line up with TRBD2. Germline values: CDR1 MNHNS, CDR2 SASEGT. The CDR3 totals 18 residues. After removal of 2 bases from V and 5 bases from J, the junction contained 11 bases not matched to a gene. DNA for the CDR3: TGTGCCAGCAGTGAAATTAGGTTTCGACTAGCGGGGAACAATGAGCAGTTCTTC. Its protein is CASSEIRFRLAGNNEQFF.

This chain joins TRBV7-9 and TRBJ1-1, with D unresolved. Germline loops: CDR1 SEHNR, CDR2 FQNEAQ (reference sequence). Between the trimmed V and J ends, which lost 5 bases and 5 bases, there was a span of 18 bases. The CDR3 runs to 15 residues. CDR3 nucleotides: TGTGCCAGCAGCGAACCAGTTAGCAAAAGGACTGAAGCTTTCTTT. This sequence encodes CASSEPVSKRTEAFF.

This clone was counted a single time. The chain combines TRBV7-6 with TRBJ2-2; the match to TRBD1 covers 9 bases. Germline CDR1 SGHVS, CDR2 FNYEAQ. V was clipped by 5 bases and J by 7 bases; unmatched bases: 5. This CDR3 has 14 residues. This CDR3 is CASSGTGFIGELFF. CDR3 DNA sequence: TGTGCCAGCAGCGGGACAGGGTTTATCGGGGAGCTGTTTTTT.

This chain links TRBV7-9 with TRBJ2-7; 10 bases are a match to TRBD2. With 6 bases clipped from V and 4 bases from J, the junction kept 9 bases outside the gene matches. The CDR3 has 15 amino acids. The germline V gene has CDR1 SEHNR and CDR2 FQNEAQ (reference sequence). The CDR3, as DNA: TGTGCCAGCAGTCTACTAGCGGGGCGACCTTACGAGCAGTACTTC. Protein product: CASSLLAGRPYEQYF.

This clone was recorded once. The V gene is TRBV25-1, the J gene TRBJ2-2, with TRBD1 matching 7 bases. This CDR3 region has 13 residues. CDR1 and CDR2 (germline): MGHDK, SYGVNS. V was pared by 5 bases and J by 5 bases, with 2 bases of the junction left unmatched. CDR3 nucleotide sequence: TGTGCCAGCAGTAGACAGGGAACCGGGGAGCTGTTTTTT. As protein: CASSRQGTGELFF.

The CDR3, as DNA: TGTGCCAGCAGTCCTAGCGGGGCCAAAGATACGCAGTATTTT. Translating it yields CASSPSGAKDTQYF. This chain uses TRBV11-3 with TRBJ2-3; TRBD2 aligns across 9 bases. The length of the CDR3 is 14 residues. Trimming at V came to 6 bases and at J to 5 bases, leaving 6 bases not matched to a gene. Per germline, CDR1 SGHNT and CDR2 YENEEA.

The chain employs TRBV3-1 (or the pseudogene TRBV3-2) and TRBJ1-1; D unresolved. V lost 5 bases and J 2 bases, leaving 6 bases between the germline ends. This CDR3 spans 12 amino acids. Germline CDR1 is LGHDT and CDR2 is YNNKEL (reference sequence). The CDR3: CASSVINTEAFF. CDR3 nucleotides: TGTGCCAGCAGCGTTATAAACACTGAAGCTTTCTTT.

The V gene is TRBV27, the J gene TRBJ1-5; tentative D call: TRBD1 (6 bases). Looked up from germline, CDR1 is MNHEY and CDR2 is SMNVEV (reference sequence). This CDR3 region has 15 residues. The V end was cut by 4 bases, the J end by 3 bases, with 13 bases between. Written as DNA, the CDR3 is TGTGCCAGCAGTTACGGACGGGGACACAATCAGCCCCAGCATTTT. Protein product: CASSYGRGHNQPQHF.

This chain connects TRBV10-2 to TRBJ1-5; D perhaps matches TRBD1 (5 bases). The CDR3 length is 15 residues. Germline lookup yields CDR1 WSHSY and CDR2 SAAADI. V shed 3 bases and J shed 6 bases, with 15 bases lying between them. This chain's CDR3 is CASSDPSGSGQPQHF. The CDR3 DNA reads TGCGCCAGCAGTGATCCCTCAGGGTCGGGTCAGCCCCAGCATTTT.

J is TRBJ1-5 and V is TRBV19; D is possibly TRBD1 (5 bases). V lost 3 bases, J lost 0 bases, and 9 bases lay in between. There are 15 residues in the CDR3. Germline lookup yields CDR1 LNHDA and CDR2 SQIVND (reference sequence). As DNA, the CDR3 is TGTGCCAGTAGTATCGCGGGGCCTAGCAATCAGCCCCAGCATTTT. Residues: CASSIAGPSNQPQHF.

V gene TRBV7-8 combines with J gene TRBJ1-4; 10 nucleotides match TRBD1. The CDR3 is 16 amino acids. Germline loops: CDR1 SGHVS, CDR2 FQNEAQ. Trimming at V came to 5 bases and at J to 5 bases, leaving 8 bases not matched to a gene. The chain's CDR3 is CASSHARGQGNEKLFF. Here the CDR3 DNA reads TGTGCCAGCAGCCACGCGAGGGGACAGGGGAATGAAAAACTGTTTTTT.

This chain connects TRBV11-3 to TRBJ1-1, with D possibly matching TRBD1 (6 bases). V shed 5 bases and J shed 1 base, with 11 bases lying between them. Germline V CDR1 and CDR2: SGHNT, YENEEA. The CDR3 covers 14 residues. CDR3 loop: CASSPGQTNTEAFF. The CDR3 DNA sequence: TGTGCCAGCAGCCCTGGACAGACGAACACTGAAGCTTTCTTT. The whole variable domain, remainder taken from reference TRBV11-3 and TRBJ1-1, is EAGVVQSPRYKIIEKKQPVAFWCNPISGHNTLYWYLQNLGQGPELLIRYENEEAVDDSQLPKDRFSAERLKGVDSTLKIQPAELGDSAVYLCASSPGQTNTEAFFGQGTRLTVV.

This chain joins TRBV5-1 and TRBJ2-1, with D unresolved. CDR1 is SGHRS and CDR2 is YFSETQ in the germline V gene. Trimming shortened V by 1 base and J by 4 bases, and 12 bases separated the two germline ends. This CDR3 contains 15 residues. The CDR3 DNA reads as TGCGCCAGCAGCTTGAGCTCTGGAGCTTACAATGAGCAGTTCTTC. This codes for CASSLSSGAYNEQFF.

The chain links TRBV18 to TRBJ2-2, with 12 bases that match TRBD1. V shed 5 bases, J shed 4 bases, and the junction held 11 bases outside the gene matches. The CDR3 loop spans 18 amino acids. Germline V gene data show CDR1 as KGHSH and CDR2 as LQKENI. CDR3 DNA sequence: TGTGCCAGCTCAACTCCGGGACAGGGGGCTTTGGTCACCGGGGAGCTGTTTTTT. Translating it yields CASSTPGQGALVTGELFF.

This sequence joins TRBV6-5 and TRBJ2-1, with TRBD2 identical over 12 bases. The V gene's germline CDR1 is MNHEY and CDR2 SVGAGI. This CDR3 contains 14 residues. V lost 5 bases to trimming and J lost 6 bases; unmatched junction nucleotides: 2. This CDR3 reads CASSTSGGPNEQFF. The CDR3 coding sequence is TGTGCCAGCAGTACTAGCGGGGGGCCCAATGAGCAGTTCTTC.

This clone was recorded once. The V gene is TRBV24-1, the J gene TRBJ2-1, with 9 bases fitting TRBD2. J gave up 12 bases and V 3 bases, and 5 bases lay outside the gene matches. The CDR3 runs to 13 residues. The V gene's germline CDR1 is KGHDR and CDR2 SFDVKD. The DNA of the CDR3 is TGTGCCACCAGTGATCCAGCGGGGGGTCGGCAGTTCTTC. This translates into CATSDPAGGRQFF.

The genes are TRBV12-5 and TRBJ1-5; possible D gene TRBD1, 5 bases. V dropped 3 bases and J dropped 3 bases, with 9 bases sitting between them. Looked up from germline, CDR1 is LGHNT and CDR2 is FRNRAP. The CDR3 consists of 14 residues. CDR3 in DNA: TGTGCTAGTGGTTTCGGGGGTACCAATCAGCCCCAGCATTTT. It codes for CASGFGGTNQPQHF.

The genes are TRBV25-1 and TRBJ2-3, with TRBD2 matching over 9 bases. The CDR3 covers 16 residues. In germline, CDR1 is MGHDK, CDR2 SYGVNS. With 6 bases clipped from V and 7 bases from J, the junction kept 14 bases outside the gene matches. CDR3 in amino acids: CASSPSMGLATNTQYF. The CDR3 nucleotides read TGTGCCAGCAGCCCAAGCATGGGACTAGCAACCAATACGCAGTATTTT.

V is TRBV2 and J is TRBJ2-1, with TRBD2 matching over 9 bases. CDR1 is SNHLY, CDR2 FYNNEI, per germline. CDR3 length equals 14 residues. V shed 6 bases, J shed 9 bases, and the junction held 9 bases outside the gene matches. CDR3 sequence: CASSEWTSETEQFF. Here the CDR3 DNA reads TGTGCCAGCAGCGAATGGACTAGCGAGACTGAGCAGTTCTTC.

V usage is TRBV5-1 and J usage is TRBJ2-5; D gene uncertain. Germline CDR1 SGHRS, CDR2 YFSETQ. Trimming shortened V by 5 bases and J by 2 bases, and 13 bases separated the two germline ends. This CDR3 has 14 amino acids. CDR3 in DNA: TGCGCCAGCAGAATGCACTTGCTTCAAGAGACCCAGTACTTC. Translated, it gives CASRMHLLQETQYF.

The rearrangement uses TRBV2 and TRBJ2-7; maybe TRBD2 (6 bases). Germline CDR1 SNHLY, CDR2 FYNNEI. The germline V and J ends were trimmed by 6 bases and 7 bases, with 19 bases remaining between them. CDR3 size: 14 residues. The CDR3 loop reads CASRRDFAGREQYF. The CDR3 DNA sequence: TGTGCCAGCAGGAGGGACTTCGCGGGAAGGGAGCAGTACTTC.

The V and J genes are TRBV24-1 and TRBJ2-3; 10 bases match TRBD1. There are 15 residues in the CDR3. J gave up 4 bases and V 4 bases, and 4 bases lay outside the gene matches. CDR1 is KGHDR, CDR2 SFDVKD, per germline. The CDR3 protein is CATSEAGTGADTQYF. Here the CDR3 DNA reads TGTGCCACCAGTGAAGCCGGGACAGGGGCAGATACGCAGTATTTT.

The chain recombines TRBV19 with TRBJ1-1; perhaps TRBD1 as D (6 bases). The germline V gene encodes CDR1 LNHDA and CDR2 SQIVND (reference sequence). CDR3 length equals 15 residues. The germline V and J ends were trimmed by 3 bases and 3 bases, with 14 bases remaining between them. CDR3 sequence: CASSIGGLVYTEAFF. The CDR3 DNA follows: TGTGCCAGTAGTATCGGGGGGCTGGTGTACACTGAAGCTTTCTTT.

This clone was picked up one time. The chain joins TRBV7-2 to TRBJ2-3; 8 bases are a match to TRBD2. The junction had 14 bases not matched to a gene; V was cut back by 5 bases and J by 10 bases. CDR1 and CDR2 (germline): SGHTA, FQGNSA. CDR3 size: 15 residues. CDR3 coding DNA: TGTGCCAGCAGCAAATCCGGGACTAGGGAAGTTGCGCAGTATTTT. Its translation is CASSKSGTREVAQYF.

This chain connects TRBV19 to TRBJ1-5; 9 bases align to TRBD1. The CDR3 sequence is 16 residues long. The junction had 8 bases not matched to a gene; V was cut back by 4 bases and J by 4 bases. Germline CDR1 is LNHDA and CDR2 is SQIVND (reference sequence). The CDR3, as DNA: TGTGCCAGTAGTAGAGTAACAGGGGGCTTAAATCAGCCCCAGCATTTT. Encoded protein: CASSRVTGGLNQPQHF.

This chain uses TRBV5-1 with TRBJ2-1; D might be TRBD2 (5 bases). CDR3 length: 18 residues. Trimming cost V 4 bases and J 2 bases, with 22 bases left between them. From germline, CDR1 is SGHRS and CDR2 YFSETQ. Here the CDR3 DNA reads TGCGCCAGCAGCCGGAGACACCAAGCGGCCACCCCCTACAATGAGCAGTTCTTC. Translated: CASSRRHQAATPYNEQFF.

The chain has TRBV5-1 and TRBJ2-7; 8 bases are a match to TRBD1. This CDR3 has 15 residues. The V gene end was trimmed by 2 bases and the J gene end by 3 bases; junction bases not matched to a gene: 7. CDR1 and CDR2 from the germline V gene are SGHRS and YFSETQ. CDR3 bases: TGCGCCAGCAGCTTTGAGGGACAGGTGAACTACGAGCAGTACTTC. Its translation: CASSFEGQVNYEQYF.

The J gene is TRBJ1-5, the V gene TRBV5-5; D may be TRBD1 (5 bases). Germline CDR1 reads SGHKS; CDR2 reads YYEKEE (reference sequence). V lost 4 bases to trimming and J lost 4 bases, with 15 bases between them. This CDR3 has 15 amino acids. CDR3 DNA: TGTGCCAGCAGCGAGAGTGTGGGGCCTAATCAGCCCCAGCATTTT. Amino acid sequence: CASSESVGPNQPQHF. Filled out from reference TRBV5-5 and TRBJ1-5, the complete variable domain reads DAGVTQSPTHLIKTRGQQVTLRCSPISGHKSVSWYQQVLGQGPQFIFQYYEKEERGRGNFPDRFSARQFPNYSSELNVNALLLGDSALYLCASSESVGPNQPQHFGDGTRLSIL.

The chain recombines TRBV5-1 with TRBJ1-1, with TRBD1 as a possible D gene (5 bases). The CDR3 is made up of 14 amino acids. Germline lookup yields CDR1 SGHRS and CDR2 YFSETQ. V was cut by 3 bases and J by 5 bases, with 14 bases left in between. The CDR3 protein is CASSWGSGGTEAFF. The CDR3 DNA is TGCGCCAGCAGCTGGGGGAGTGGGGGGACTGAAGCTTTCTTT.

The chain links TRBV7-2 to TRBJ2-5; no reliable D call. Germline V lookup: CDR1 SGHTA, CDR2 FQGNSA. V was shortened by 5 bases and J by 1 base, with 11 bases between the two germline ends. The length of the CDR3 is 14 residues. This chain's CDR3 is CASSPFVPQETQYF. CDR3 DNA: TGTGCCAGCAGCCCGTTCGTTCCCCAAGAGACCCAGTACTTC.

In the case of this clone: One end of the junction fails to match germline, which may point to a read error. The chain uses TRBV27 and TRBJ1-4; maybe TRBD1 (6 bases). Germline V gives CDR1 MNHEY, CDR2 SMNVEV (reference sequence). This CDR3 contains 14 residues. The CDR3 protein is CASSLGTTNEKLFF. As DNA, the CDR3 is TGTGCCAGCAGTCTCGGGACAACAAATGAAAAACTGTTTTTT.

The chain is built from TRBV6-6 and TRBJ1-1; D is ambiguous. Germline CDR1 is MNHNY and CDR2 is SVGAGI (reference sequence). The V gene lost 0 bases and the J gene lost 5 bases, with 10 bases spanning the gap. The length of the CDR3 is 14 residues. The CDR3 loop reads CASSYSAGDTEAFF. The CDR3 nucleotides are TGTGCCAGCAGTTACTCTGCGGGAGATACTGAAGCTTTCTTT.